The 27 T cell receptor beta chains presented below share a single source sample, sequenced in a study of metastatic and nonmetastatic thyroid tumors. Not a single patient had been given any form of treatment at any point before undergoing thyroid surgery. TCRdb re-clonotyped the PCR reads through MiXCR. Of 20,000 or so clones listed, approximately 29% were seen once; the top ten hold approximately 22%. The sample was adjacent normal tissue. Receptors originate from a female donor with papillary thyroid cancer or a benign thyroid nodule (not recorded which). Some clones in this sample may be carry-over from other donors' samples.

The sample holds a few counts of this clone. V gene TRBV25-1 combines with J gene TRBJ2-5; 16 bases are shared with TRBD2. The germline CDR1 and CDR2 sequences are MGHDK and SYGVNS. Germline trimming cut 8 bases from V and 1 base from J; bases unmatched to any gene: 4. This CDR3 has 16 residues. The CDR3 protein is CASQGLAGGIQETQYF. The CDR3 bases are TGTGCCAGCCAGGGACTAGCGGGAGGGATCCAAGAGACCCAGTACTTC.

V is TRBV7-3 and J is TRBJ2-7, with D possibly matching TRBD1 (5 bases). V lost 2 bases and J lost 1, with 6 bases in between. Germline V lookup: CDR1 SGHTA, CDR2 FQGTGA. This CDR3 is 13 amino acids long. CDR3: CASSLDRSYEQYF. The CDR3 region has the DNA TGTGCCAGCAGCTTAGACAGATCCTACGAGCAGTACTTC.

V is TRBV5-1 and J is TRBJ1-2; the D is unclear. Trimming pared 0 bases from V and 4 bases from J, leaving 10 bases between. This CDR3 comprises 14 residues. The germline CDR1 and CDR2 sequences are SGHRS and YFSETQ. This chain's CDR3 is CASSLVDGRYGYTF. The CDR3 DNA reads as TGCGCCAGCAGCTTGGTCGACGGCCGCTATGGCTACACCTTC.

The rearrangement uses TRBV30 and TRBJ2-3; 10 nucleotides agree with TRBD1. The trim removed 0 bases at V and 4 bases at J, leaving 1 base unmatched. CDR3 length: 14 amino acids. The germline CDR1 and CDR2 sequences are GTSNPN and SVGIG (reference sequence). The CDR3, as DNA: TGTGCCTGGAGTGTGGGACAGGGGCCAGATACGCAGTATTTT. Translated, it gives CAWSVGQGPDTQYF.

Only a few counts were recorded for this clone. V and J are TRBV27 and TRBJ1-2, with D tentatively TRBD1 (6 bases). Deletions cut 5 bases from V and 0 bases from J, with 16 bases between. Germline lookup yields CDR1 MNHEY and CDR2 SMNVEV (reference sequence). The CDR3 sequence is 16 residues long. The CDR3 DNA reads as TGTGCCAGCAGTCGTTCGGCCGCAGGGGCTAACTATGGCTACACCTTC. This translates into CASSRSAAGANYGYTF.

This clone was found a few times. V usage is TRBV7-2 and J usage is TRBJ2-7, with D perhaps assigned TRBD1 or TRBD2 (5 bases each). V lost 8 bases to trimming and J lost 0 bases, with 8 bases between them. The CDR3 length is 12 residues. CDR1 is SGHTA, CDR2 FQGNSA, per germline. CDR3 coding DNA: TGTGCCAGCCGGGGCGGCTCCTACGAGCAGTACTTC. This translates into CASRGGSYEQYF.

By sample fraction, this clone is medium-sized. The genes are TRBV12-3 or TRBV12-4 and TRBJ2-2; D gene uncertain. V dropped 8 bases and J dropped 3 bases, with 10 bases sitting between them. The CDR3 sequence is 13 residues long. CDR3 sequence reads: CASGNIDTGELFF. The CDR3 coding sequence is TGTGCCAGCGGTAATATTGACACCGGGGAGCTGTTTTTT.

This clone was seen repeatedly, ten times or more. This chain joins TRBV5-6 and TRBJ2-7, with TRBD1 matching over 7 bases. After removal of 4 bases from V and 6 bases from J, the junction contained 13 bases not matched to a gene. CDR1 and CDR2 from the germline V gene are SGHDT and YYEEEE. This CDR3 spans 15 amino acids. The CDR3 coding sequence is TGTGCCAGCAGCACGAACAATTTACAGGGGACCGAGCAGTACTTC. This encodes CASSTNNLQGTEQYF.

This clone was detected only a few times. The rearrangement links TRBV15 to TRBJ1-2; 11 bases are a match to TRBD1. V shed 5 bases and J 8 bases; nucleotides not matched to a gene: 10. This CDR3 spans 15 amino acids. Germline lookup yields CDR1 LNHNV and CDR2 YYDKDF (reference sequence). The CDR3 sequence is CATSEGDRGLGGYTF. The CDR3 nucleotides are TGTGCCACCAGCGAAGGGGACAGGGGGTTGGGCGGCTACACCTTC.

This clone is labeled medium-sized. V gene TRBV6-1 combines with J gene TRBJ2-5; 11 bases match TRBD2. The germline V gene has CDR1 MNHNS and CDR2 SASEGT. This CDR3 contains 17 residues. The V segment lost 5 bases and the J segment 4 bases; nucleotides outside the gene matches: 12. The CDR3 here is CASSRGTSGHLGETQYF. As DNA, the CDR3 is TGTGCCAGCAGTCGAGGGACTAGCGGCCACTTGGGAGAGACCCAGTACTTC.

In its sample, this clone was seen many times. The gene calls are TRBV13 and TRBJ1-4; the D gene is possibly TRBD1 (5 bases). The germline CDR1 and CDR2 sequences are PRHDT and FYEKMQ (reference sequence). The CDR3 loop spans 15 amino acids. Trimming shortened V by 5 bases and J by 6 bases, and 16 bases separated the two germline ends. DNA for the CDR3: TGTGCCAGCAGCACAGCCAGGGAGGCGGATGAAAAACTGTTTTTT. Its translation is CASSTAREADEKLFF.

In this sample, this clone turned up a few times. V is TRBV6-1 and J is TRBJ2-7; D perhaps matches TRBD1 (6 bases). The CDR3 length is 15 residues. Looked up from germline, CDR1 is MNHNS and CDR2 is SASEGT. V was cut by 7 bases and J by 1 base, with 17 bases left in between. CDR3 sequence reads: CASKKDRPTSYEQYF. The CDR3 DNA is TGTGCCAGCAAGAAAGACAGGCCAACTTCCTACGAGCAGTACTTC.

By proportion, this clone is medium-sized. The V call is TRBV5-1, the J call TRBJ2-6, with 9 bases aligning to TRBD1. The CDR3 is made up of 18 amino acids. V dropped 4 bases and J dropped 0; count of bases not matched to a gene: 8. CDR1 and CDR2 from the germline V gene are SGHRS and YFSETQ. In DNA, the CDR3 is TGCGCCAGCAGCGAAGGGACAGGGATCTACTCTGGGGCCAACGTCCTGACTTTC. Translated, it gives CASSEGTGIYSGANVLTF. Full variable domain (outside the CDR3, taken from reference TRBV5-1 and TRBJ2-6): KAGVTQTPRYLIKTRGQQVTLSCSPISGHRSVSWYQQTPGQGLQFLFEYFSETQRNKGNFPGRFSGRQFSNSRSEMNVSTLELGDSALYLCASSEGTGIYSGANVLTFGAGSRLTVL.

In nucleotides, the CDR3 is TGTGCCAGCAGGCGGACTAGCGGACGCCACGAGCAGTACTTC. As protein: CASRRTSGRHEQYF. The chain is built from TRBV6-2 or TRBV6-3 and TRBJ2-7; 10 bases align to TRBD2. The V gene's germline CDR1 is MNHEY and CDR2 SVGEGT. The CDR3 is made up of 14 amino acids. J gave up 5 bases and V 6 bases, and 7 bases lay outside the gene matches.

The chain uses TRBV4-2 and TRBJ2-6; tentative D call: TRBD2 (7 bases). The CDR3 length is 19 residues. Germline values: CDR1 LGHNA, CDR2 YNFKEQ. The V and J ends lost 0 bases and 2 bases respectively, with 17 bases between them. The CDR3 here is CASSQEGVSGGTGANVLTF. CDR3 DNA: TGTGCCAGCAGCCAAGAGGGGGTATCGGGGGGCACTGGGGCCAACGTCCTGACTTTC.

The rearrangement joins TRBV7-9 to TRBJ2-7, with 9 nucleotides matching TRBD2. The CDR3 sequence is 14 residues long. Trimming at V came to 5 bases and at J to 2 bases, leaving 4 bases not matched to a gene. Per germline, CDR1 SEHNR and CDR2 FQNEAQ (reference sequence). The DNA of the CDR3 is TGTGCCAGCAGCGCGGGACTAGCACCCTACGAGCAGTACTTC. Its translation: CASSAGLAPYEQYF. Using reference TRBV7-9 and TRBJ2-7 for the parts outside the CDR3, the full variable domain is DTGVSQNPRHKITKRGQNVTFRCDPISEHNRLYWYRQTLGQGPEFLTYFQNEAQLEKSRLLSDRFSAERPKGSFSTLEIQRTEQGDSAMYLCASSAGLAPYEQYFGPGTRLTVT.

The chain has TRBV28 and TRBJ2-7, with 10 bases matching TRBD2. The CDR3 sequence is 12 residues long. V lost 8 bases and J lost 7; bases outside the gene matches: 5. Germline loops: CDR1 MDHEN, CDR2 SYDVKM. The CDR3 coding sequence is TGTGCCAGCTCCGCTAGCGGGAGAGAGCAGTACTTC. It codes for CASSASGREQYF.

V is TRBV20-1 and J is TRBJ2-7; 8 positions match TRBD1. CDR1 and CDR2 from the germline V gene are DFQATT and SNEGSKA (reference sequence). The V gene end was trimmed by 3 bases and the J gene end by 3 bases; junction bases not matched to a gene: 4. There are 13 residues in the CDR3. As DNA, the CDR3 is TGCAGTGCTAGGGACAGGGCGGTCTACGAGCAGTACTTC. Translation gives CSARDRAVYEQYF.

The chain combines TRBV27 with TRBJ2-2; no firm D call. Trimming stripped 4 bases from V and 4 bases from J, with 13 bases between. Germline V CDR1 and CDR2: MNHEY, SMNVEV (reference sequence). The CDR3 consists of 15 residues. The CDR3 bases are TGTGCCAGCAGTTCCCAGGTCCCTTCCACCGGGGAGCTGTTTTTT. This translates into CASSSQVPSTGELFF.

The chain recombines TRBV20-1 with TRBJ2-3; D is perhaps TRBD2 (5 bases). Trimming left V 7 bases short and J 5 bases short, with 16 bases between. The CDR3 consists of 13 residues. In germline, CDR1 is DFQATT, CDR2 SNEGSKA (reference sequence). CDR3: CSVLGGYGDTQYF. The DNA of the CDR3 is TGCAGTGTTTTAGGCGGGTATGGAGATACGCAGTATTTT.

The CDR3 DNA sequence: TGCAGTGCTAGAGATAGCGCGGGGGCCTCTGGGGCCAACGTCCTGACTTTC. Its translation: CSARDSAGASGANVLTF. This chain joins TRBV20-1 and TRBJ2-6, with D perhaps TRBD2 (7 bases). In germline, CDR1 is DFQATT, CDR2 SNEGSKA (reference sequence). The V and J ends lost 0 bases and 0 bases respectively, with 12 bases between them. This CDR3 comprises 17 residues.

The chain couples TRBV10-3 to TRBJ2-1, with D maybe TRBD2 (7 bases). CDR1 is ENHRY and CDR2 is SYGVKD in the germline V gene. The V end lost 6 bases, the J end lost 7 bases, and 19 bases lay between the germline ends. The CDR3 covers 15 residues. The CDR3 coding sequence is TGTGCCATCAGCGAGAGGGGGGGGGCGGGGAATGAGCAGTTCTTC. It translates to CAISERGGAGNEQFF.

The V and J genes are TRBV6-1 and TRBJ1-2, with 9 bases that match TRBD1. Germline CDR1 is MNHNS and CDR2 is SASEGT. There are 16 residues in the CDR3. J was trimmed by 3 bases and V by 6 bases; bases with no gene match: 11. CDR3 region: CASRTLSGTGYYGYTF. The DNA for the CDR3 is TGTGCCAGCAGAACCCTTTCCGGGACAGGGTACTATGGCTACACCTTC.

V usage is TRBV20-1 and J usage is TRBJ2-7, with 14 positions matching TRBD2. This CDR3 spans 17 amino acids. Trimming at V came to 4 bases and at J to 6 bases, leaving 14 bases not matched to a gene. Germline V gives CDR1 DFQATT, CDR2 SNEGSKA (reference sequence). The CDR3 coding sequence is TGCAGTGCTATAACTGGACTAGCGGGAGGCCTGAGGGGCGAGCAGTACTTC. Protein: CSAITGLAGGLRGEQYF.

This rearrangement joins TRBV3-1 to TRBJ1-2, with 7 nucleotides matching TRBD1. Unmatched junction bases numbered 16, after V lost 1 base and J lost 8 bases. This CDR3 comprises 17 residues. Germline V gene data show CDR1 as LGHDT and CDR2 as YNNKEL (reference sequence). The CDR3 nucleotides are TGTGCCAGCAGCCAAGCCTACACCGGGACAGCAGTCGGCGGCTACACCTTC. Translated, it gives CASSQAYTGTAVGGYTF. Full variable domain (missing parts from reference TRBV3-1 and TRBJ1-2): DTAVSQTPKYLVTQMGNDKSIKCEQNLGHDTMYWYKQDSKKFLKIMFSYNNKELIINETVPNRFSPKSPDKAHLNLHINSLELGDSAVYFCASSQAYTGTAVGGYTFGSGTRLTVV.

CDR3 nucleotide sequence: TGTGCCAGCAGTTACTCTGCGGCCTTGGGTTCACCCCTCCACTTT. This encodes CASSYSAALGSPLHF. The rearrangement uses TRBV6-2 or TRBV6-3 and TRBJ1-6; no clear D. The CDR3 has 15 residues. The V gene's germline CDR1 is MNHEY and CDR2 SVGEGT. Deletions cut 0 bases from V and 9 bases from J, with 12 bases between.

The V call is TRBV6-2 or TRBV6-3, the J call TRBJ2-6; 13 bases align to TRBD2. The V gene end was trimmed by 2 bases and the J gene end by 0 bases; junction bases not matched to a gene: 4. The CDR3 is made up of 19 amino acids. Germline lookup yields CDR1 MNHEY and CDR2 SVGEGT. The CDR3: CASSYGTSGDLSGANVLTF. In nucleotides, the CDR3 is TGTGCCAGCAGTTACGGGACTAGCGGGGATCTCTCTGGGGCCAACGTCCTGACTTTC.